The present T cell receptor beta chain was sequenced within a study of T cells in Graves' hyperthyroidism and ophthalmopathy. The germline gives CDR1 MNHEY, CDR2 SMNVEV (reference sequence). The V end lost 7 bases, the J end lost 9 bases, and 27 bases lay between the germline ends. The CDR3 covers 16 residues. Findings and caveats of the study: The authors' 13 V-J model separated ophthalmopathy from stable hyperthyroidism. Blood also contained most expanded thyroid clonotypes above 0.001.

Note on this clonotype: No antigen is known for it. A read error may be the cause here, since a much bigger clone is one base away.

RNA transcripts yielded amplified TCR beta CDR3 regions. HTBI primers were employed in a first-round RT-PCR of the TCR CDR3. TCRdb used MiXCR to reprocess the multiplex PCR reads, holding one entry per CDR3 protein. The sample contains 500,000 to 750,000 distinct CDR3 sequences, approximately 15% of which appear only once. The source of this sequence is a woman between 18 and 29 years old with Graves' ophthalmopathy. The material sequenced was blood. The rearrangement joins TRBV27 to TRBJ2-5; D perhaps matches TRBD2 (6 bases). CDR3 in DNA: TGTGCCAGCACCCCTAAGCCCCAGGGAGGCAGGGAGGCCCAGTACTTC. Its protein product is CASTPKPQGGREAQYF.